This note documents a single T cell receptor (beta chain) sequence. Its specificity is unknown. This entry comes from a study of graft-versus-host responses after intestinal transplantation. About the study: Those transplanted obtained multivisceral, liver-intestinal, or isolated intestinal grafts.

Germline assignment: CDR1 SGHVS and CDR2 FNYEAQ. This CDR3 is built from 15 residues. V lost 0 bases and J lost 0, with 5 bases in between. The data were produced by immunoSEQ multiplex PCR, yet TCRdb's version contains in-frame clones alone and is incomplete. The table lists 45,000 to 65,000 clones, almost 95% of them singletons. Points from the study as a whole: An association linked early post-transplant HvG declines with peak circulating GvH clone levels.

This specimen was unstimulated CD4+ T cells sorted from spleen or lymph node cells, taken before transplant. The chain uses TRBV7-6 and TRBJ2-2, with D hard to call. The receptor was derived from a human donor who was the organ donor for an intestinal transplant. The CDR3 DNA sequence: TGTGCCAGCAGCTTAGCGGTCGCGAACACCGGGGAGCTGTTTTTT. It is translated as CASSLAVANTGELFF.